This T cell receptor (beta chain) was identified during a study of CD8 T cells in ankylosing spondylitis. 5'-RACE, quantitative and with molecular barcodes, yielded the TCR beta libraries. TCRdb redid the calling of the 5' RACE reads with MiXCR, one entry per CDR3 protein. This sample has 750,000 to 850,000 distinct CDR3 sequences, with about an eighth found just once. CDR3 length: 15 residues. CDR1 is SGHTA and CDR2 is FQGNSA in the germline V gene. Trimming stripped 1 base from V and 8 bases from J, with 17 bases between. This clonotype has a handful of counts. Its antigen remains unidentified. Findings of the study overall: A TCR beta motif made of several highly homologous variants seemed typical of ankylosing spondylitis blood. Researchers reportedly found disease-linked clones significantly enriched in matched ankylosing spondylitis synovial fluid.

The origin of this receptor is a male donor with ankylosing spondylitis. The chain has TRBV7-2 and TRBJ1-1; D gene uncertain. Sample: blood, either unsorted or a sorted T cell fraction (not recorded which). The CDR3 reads CASSLDIRVGWEAFF. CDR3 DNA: TGTGCCAGCAGCTTAGATATTCGGGTAGGCTGGGAAGCTTTCTTT. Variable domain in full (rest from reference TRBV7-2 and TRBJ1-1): GAGVSQSPSNKVTEKGKDVELRCDPISGHTALYWYRQSLGQGLEFLIYFQGNSAPDKSGLPSDRFSAERTGGSVSTLTIQRTQQEDSAVYLCASSLDIRVGWEAFFGQGTRLTVV.